This is a list of T cell receptor beta chains from one sample in a study of T cells after yellow fever vaccination. TCRdb passed the 5' RACE reads through MiXCR, listing each CDR3 protein once. Here the sample spans a few hundred thousand distinct CDR3 sequences, 8.5% to 9% being singletons. The sample was PBMCs, taken on the day of the first yellow fever vaccination. These receptors came from a man in his late teens or twenties who received the YFV17D yellow fever vaccine. The CDR3 runs from the conserved cysteine through the conserved F or W. A D gene is named only where the DNA matches it firmly. Rows may omit the clone size; those that give it use once, few, many or a size class.

>TRBJ1-6|.|.|TRBV10-3
CAISEFQGSNSPLHF
TGTGCCATCAGTGAGTTCCAGGGGTCGAATTCACCCCTCCACTTT
>TRBJ2-5|.|TRBD1|TRBV9
CASSTGQGLTQYF
TGTGCCAGCAGCACAGGACAGGGATTGACCCAGTACTTC
>TRBJ1-5|few|.|TRBV27
CASSLSGVSNQPQHF
TGTGCCAGCAGTTTATCAGGGGTGAGCAATCAGCCCCAGCATTTT
>TRBJ2-2|few|.|TRBV7-8
CASSRWGGNTGELFF
TGTGCCAGCAGCCGGTGGGGAGGAAACACCGGGGAGCTGTTTTTT
>TRBJ2-1|few|TRBD2|TRBV28
CASSLPGRVEQFF
TGTGCCAGCAGTTTGCCGGGGAGGGTTGAGCAGTTCTTC
>TRBJ2-7|many|TRBD2|TRBV11-2
CARRSGTSRHEQYF
TGTGCCAGGAGGTCCGGGACTAGCCGCCACGAGCAGTACTTC
>TRBJ2-7|.|.|TRBV5-4
CASSLELREQYF
TGTGCCAGCAGCTTGGAACTCCGCGAGCAGTACTTC
>TRBJ2-7|.|.|TRBV18
CASSPSSGVDYEQYF
TGTGCCAGCTCACCTTCCTCGGGGGTCGACTACGAGCAGTACTTC
>TRBJ1-2|.|TRBD1|TRBV12-3/TRBV12-4
CASSTRGDGYTF
TGTGCCAGCAGTACCAGGGGGGACGGCTACACCTTC
>TRBJ1-5|once|.|TRBV28
CASSLAGNHQPQHF
TGTGCCAGCAGTTTGGCCGGGAATCATCAGCCCCAGCATTTT
>TRBJ2-3|few|.|TRBV28
CATMRTDNTDTQYF
TGTGCCACCATGAGGACGGACAACACAGATACGCAGTATTTT
>TRBJ2-7|.|TRBD2|TRBV5-1
CASSLVAGDSYEQYF
TGCGCCAGCAGCTTGGTGGCGGGGGATTCCTACGAGCAGTACTTC
>TRBJ2-3|once|TRBD2|TRBV7-6
CASSRETSGGADTQYF
TGTGCCAGCAGCCGAGAGACTAGCGGGGGTGCAGATACGCAGTATTTT
>TRBJ1-6|few|.|TRBV4-2
CASSQDRTDSALSPLHF
TGTGCCAGCAGCCAAGATCGAACGGACTCAGCCTTATCACCCCTCCACTTT
>TRBJ2-1|.|.|TRBV5-1
CASSWVQGSSYNEQFF
TGCGCCAGCAGCTGGGTGCAGGGAAGCTCCTACAATGAGCAGTTCTTC
>TRBJ1-4|few|.|TRBV3-1
CASSQSLAASSSEKLFF
TGTGCCAGCAGCCAATCTCTCGCAGCCTCTTCTAGTGAAAAACTGTTTTTT
>TRBJ2-3|many|TRBD2|TRBV7-8
CASSLWASGGGTDTQYF
TGTGCCAGCAGCTTATGGGCTAGCGGGGGGGGCACAGATACGCAGTATTTT
>TRBJ1-6|many|TRBD1|TRBV12-3/TRBV12-4
CASRLDRSYNSPLHF
TGTGCCAGCAGGCTGGACAGGTCCTATAATTCACCCCTCCACTTT
>TRBJ2-5|.|.|TRBV7-2
CASSLKRAGFKTQYF
TGTGCCAGCAGCTTAAAGCGAGCGGGTTTCAAGACCCAGTACTTC
>TRBJ1-6|.|.|TRBV9
CASSAYRELNSPLHF
TGTGCCAGCAGTGCCTACAGGGAACTCAATTCACCCCTCCACTTT
>TRBJ2-3|.|TRBD2|TRBV11-2
CASSLGGGLGDTQYF
TGTGCCAGCAGCTTAGGCGGGGGGTTAGGGGATACGCAGTATTTT
>TRBJ2-1|few|.|TRBV20-1
CSARNLLNLEQFF
TGCAGTGCTAGGAACCTTTTGAACCTTGAGCAGTTCTTC
>TRBJ1-1|.|.|TRBV7-2
CASSPSGVITEAFF
TGTGCCAGCAGCCCCTCAGGGGTTATCACTGAAGCTTTCTTT
>TRBJ2-7|.|.|TRBV12-3/TRBV12-4
CASNSGGNEQYF
TGTGCCAGCAATTCCGGGGGAAACGAGCAGTACTTC
>TRBJ2-1|few|.|TRBV6-2/TRBV6-3
CASTLSGFYNEQFF
TGTGCCAGCACCCTCTCTGGGTTTTACAATGAGCAGTTCTTC
>TRBJ1-1|.|.|TRBV11-2
CASSFWKANTEAFF
TGTGCCAGCAGCTTTTGGAAGGCAAACACTGAAGCTTTCTTT
>TRBJ2-6|.|TRBD1|TRBV20-1
CWARDPRQGAFGANVLTF
TGCTGGGCTAGAGATCCTCGACAGGGGGCTTTTGGGGCCAACGTCCTGACTTTC
>TRBJ1-1|.|.|TRBV5-1
CASSLIPGARTEAFF
TGCGCCAGCAGCTTGATTCCGGGGGCACGGACTGAAGCTTTCTTT
>TRBJ2-3|few|.|TRBV12-3/TRBV12-4
CASSFDQGVTDTQYF
TGTGCCAGCAGTTTCGACCAGGGTGTTACAGATACGCAGTATTTT
>TRBJ2-6|many|.|TRBV7-8
CASSPNSGANVLTF
TGTGCCAGCAGCCCCAACTCTGGGGCCAACGTCCTGACTTTC
>TRBJ2-2|.|.|TRBV18
CASSPTGLGNTGELFF
TGTGCCAGCTCCCCGACAGGACTAGGAAACACCGGGGAGCTGTTTTTT
>TRBJ1-1|.|.|TRBV6-6
CASSRPVDTEAFF
TGTGCCAGCAGCCGACCCGTGGACACTGAAGCTTTCTTT
>TRBJ2-2|.|TRBD2|TRBV4-1
CVSSPRGTNTGELFF
TGCGTCAGCAGCCCGCGGGGGACGAACACCGGGGAGCTGTTTTTT
>TRBJ2-1|many|.|TRBV4-3
CASSQEGEQFF
TGCGCCAGCAGCCAAGAGGGCGAGCAGTTCTTC
>TRBJ2-5|.|.|TRBV6-6
CATRSGEETQYF
TGTGCCACCCGTTCGGGGGAAGAGACCCAGTACTTC
>TRBJ2-1|few|TRBD2|TRBV11-1
CASSSHPITSGVYNEQFF
TGTGCCAGCAGCTCCCACCCTATTACTAGCGGGGTTTACAATGAGCAGTTCTTC
>TRBJ2-6|.|.|TRBV29-1
CSVAGTLSSGANVLTF
TGCAGCGTGGCCGGGACTTTGAGCTCTGGGGCCAACGTCCTGACTTTC
>TRBJ1-2|few|TRBD1|TRBV4-3
CASSPLGGGDGYTF
TGCGCCAGCAGCCCCTTAGGGGGCGGGGATGGCTACACCTTC
>TRBJ1-2|many|.|TRBV29-1
CSVGTGLRGYTF
TGCAGCGTGGGAACAGGGTTGCGTGGCTACACCTTC
>TRBJ2-1|few|.|TRBV7-8
CASSLGSSEQFF
TGTGCCAGCAGCTTAGGCTCTAGTGAGCAGTTCTTC
>TRBJ1-1|few|TRBD1|TRBV7-9
CASSPGQGARLDTEAFF
TGTGCCAGCAGCCCCGGCCAGGGGGCGCGTTTGGACACTGAAGCTTTCTTT
>TRBJ2-5|.|.|TRBV24-1
CATSDPGLQETQYF
TGTGCCACCAGTGATCCTGGGCTTCAAGAGACCCAGTACTTC
>TRBJ2-1|.|.|TRBV11-2
CASGTGEGRFF
TGTGCCAGCGGGACGGGGGAAGGAAGGTTCTTC
>TRBJ1-1|many|TRBD1|TRBV5-1
CASTRTGGTEAFF
TGCGCCAGCACTAGGACAGGGGGCACTGAAGCTTTCTTT
>TRBJ2-3|many|.|TRBV3-1
CASSRLARGDTQYF
TGTGCCAGCAGCCGCTTGGCGCGGGGAGATACGCAGTATTTT
>TRBJ1-2|.|TRBD1|TRBV29-1
CSVTGQANYGYTF
TGCAGCGTTACTGGACAGGCGAACTATGGCTACACCTTC
>TRBJ2-7|.|.|TRBV30
CAWKNKRTGRGGEQYF
TGTGCCTGGAAAAACAAACGGACAGGGAGGGGGGGCGAGCAGTACTTC
>TRBJ2-1|few|TRBD2|TRBV5-1
CASSPGLAGGLNNEQFF
TGCGCCAGCAGCCCTGGACTAGCGGGGGGCCTGAACAATGAGCAGTTCTTC
>TRBJ2-2|few|.|TRBV12-3/TRBV12-4
CASSLIQLGTGELFF
TGTGCCAGCAGTTTAATACAGCTAGGGACCGGGGAGCTGTTTTTT
>TRBJ2-6|.|.|TRBV3-1
CASSQGPFSGANVLTF
TGTGCCAGCAGCCAGGGGCCCTTTTCTGGGGCCAACGTCCTGACTTTC
>TRBJ1-6|.|.|TRBV15
CATSGYREPPLHF
TGTGCCACCAGCGGATACAGGGAACCACCCCTCCACTTT